This section outlines one T cell receptor (beta chain) sequence together with its context. The data were taken from a study of shared clonotypes between healthy human individuals. Terminally differentiated effector memory CD45RA+ cells were excluded from the naive CD8 cells, which were CD45RO-negative and positively selected for CCR7. V was trimmed by 5 bases and J by 8 bases, leaving 15 bases between them. Germline CDR1 SEHNR, CDR2 FQNEAQ (reference sequence). The CDR3 contains 13 residues. Only in-frame clones appear in the TCRdb table, and some are missing; sequencing was by immunoSEQ multiplex PCR. The sample has around 700,000 clones, about 91% seen once.

This chain connects TRBV7-9 to TRBJ1-1; perhaps TRBD1 as D (5 bases). The sequencing input was naive CD8+ T cells sorted from blood. This clonotype originated in a man aged 25-45 years in good health. CDR3 DNA: TGTGCCAGCAGCCATAAAAACAGGTGGGAAGCTTTCTTT. This encodes CASSHKNRWEAFF.